Sequencing of this T cell receptor (beta chain) was carried out in a study of a mutant IDH1 vaccine in newly diagnosed glioma. Comment on this clone: What it binds is unknown.

The repertoire was sequenced with immunoSEQ multiplex PCR; TCRdb's copy has only in-frame clones and lacks some. The sample comprises about 42,000 clones, roughly four fifths of which are singletons, and over 4.5% rests with the top ten. The time point was: week 35, safety follow-up. The investigators gave 300 ug of mutant IDH1 20-mer peptide in each vaccine dose, together with topical imiquimod. The V gene lost 7 bases and the J gene lost 0 bases, with 28 bases spanning the gap. The CDR3 sequence is 20 residues long. Germline V gene sequence: CDR1 SGHVS, CDR2 FQNEAQ. The clonotype was recovered from a woman aged 45-60 years with glioma. The rearrangement links TRBV7-8 to TRBJ1-5, with a tentative D call TRBD1 (5 bases). Specimen: PBMCs, collected from a glioma patient whose treatment included an IDH1 peptide vaccine. The CDR3 sequence: CASTQRVVRERIYSNQPQHF. The CDR3 nucleotides read TGTGCCAGCACCCAAAGGGTAGTCAGGGAGAGAATCTATAGCAATCAGCCCCAGCATTTT.